The next 24 T cell receptor beta chains were all read from a single sample in a study of T-cell reconstitution after alpha-beta-depleted transplantation in children. Unique molecular identifiers tagged the TCRbeta library. TCRdb processed the PCR reads anew with MiXCR; each CDR3 protein has one entry. The profile shows about 360,000 distinct CDR3 sequences, 13% of them singletons. This specimen was PBMCs, taken from the stem cell graft. The receptors come from a human donor who donated a stem cell graft to a child with Fanconi anemia.

This chain links TRBV5-1 with TRBJ2-3, with D possibly being TRBD1 or TRBD2 (5 bases each). The V gene's germline CDR1 is SGHRS and CDR2 YFSETQ. This CDR3 has 14 amino acids. V was cut by 4 bases and J by 6 bases, with 15 bases left in between. CDR3: CASSRGAPADTQYF. CDR3 DNA sequence: TGCGCCAGCAGCCGGGGCGCCCCGGCTGATACGCAGTATTTT.

This clonotype occurred a few times. V gene TRBV7-8 combines with J gene TRBJ1-1, with D possibly matching TRBD1 (5 bases). V lost 2 bases to trimming and J lost 0 bases, with 10 bases between them. Germline-derived CDR1 and CDR2 are SGHVS and FQNEAQ. The CDR3 is 15 amino acids. CDR3 sequence: CASSLRGALNTEAFF. DNA for the CDR3: TGTGCCAGCAGCTTAAGGGGAGCCCTGAACACTGAAGCTTTCTTT.

The sample holds a few counts of this clonotype. The chain combines TRBV9 with TRBJ2-3; the D gene is possibly TRBD1 (6 bases). The CDR3 spans 14 residues. The V end lost 7 bases, the J end lost 2 bases, and 14 bases lay between the germline ends. Germline V gene sequence: CDR1 SGDLS, CDR2 YYNGEE. Here the CDR3 reads CASGDISPTDTQYF. The CDR3 nucleotides read TGTGCCAGCGGGGACATCTCCCCCACAGATACGCAGTATTTT. Together with reference TRBV9 and TRBJ2-3, the CDR3 gives the full variable domain: DSGVTQTPKHLITATGQRVTLRCSPRSGDLSVYWYQQSLDQGLQFLIQYYNGEERAKGNILERFSAQQFPDLHSELNLSSLELGDSALYFCASGDISPTDTQYFGPGTRLTVL.

This clonotype appeared once. The germline gene is not matched at one end of the junction; a read error may be the cause. The chain has TRBV5-8 and TRBJ2-3; maybe TRBD2 (5 bases). CDR3 length: 12 amino acids. Looked up from germline, CDR1 is SGHTS and CDR2 is YDEGEE. This chain's CDR3 is CDSGFLQDTQYF. The CDR3 DNA is TGTGACAGCGGTTTCCTACAAGATACGCAGTATTTT.

The J gene is TRBJ2-5, the V gene TRBV5-6; a weak D match, TRBD2 (6 bases). The CDR3 runs 14 residues. V shed 4 bases and J shed 6 bases, with 16 bases lying between them. The V gene's germline CDR1 is SGHDT and CDR2 YYEEEE. The CDR3 region has the DNA TGTGCCAGCAGCCCCGGGGAGGACACAAAGACCCAGTACTTC. Amino acid sequence: CASSPGEDTKTQYF.

This clonotype was seen ten or more times. The chain joins TRBV12-3 or TRBV12-4 to TRBJ2-3; D might be TRBD2 (5 bases). V was clipped by 6 bases and J by 9 bases, with 13 bases between them. The CDR3 is made up of 12 amino acids. In DNA, the CDR3 is TGTGCCAGCAGACCAGGTGGACTCACGCAGTATTTT. It codes for CASRPGGLTQYF.

This chain links TRBV28 with TRBJ2-2; D unclear. Trimming left V 11 bases short and J 1 base short, with 17 bases between. Germline assignment: CDR1 MDHEN and CDR2 SYDVKM. The CDR3 runs to 15 residues. The CDR3 DNA sequence: TGTGCCTCGTTGAGAGACAACAGGAACACCGGGGAGCTGTTTTTT. Its translation: CASLRDNRNTGELFF.

The CDR3 nucleotides read TGCGCCAGCAGCTTTACGGCCGCCTCATCCCTTTACAATGAGCAGTTCTTC. Translation: CASSFTAASSLYNEQFF. The chain combines TRBV5-1 with TRBJ2-1; unclear D gene. Between the trimmed V and J ends, which lost 2 bases and 4 bases, there was a span of 19 bases. Germline values: CDR1 SGHRS, CDR2 YFSETQ. This CDR3 is 17 amino acids long.

At least ten counts were recorded for this clonotype. This chain connects TRBV27 to TRBJ2-5; weak D call: TRBD2 (7 bases). V lost 6 bases and J lost 5, with 19 bases in between. Germline V gene lookup returns CDR1 MNHEY and CDR2 SMNVEV (reference sequence). The CDR3 is 15 residues long. CDR3 bases: TGTGCCAGCAGAAAAACGGGGGGCGGAGCGGAGACCCAGTACTTC. Translating gives CASRKTGGGAETQYF.

Many counts were recorded for this clonotype. The J gene is TRBJ1-5, the V gene TRBV28; D gene unclear. Trimming took off 2 bases at V and 9 bases at J, with 17 bases between the two ends. CDR1 and CDR2 (germline): MDHEN, SYDVKM. CDR3 length: 15 amino acids. The CDR3 loop is CASSLRREGLRPQHF. The CDR3 DNA is TGTGCCAGCAGTTTAAGGAGGGAAGGACTACGGCCCCAGCATTTT. Variable domain in full (rest from reference TRBV28 and TRBJ1-5): DVKVTQSSRYLVKRTGEKVFLECVQDMDHENMFWYRQDPGLGLRLIYFSYDVKMKEKGDIPEGYSVSREKKERFSLILESASTNQTSMYLCASSLRREGLRPQHFGDGTRLSIL.

This clonotype was seen many times. CDR3 residues: CASSLGTPYNEQFF. The CDR3 DNA is TGTGCCAGCAGCTTAGGGACCCCCTACAATGAGCAGTTCTTC. This chain links TRBV11-2 with TRBJ2-1, with unresolved D. CDR1 is SGHAT and CDR2 is FQNNGV in the germline V gene. The CDR3 loop spans 14 amino acids. V was pared by 1 base and J by 2 bases, with 6 bases between.

This clonotype appeared a few times. This chain uses TRBV14 with TRBJ2-7, with D hard to call. V lost 3 bases to trimming and J lost 4 bases, with 10 bases between them. The germline V gene encodes CDR1 SGHDN and CDR2 FVKESK. CDR3 size: 13 residues. The CDR3 region has the DNA TGTGCCAGCAGCCACCCGAAGAAATACGAGCAGTACGTC. As protein: CASSHPKKYEQYV.

The chain employs TRBV7-2 and TRBJ2-3; no reliable D call. The CDR3 is made up of 15 amino acids. V dropped 1 base and J dropped 1 base, with 9 bases sitting between them. From germline, CDR1 is SGHTA and CDR2 FQGNSA. The CDR3 loop is CASSLVGPGTDTQYF. The CDR3 DNA reads TGTGCCAGCAGCTTAGTAGGGCCGGGCACAGATACGCAGTATTTT.

The chain uses TRBV4-2 and TRBJ2-7, with 9 bases identical to TRBD1. The CDR3 length is 13 residues. CDR1 is LGHNA and CDR2 is YNFKEQ in the germline V gene. V was pared by 2 bases and J by 5 bases, with 1 base of the junction left unmatched. The CDR3 nucleotides read TGTGCCAGCAGCCAATGGACAGGGGACGAGCAGTACTTC. It translates to CASSQWTGDEQYF.

This clonotype was seen ten or more times. The chain recombines TRBV3-1 with TRBJ2-1; 9 bases are a match to TRBD1. With V trimmed by 3 bases and J by 2 bases, 5 bases remained unmatched. In germline, CDR1 is LGHDT, CDR2 YNNKEL (reference sequence). The CDR3 spans 16 residues. Here the CDR3 DNA reads TGTGCCAGCAGCCATTGGGACAGGGCCCCCTACAATGAGCAGTTCTTC. This gives the protein CASSHWDRAPYNEQFF.

This clonotype turned up a few times. This chain uses TRBV5-1 with TRBJ1-1; D might be TRBD1 (5 bases). Germline V gives CDR1 SGHRS, CDR2 YFSETQ. V lost 0 bases and J lost 6, with 18 bases in between. The CDR3 spans 16 residues. CDR3 DNA sequence: TGCGCCAGCAGCTTGGAGGGCGGGAATGCCAGGGCTGAAGCTTTCTTT. Translating gives CASSLEGGNARAEAFF.

The V and J genes are TRBV7-9 and TRBJ2-1; D gene ambiguous. Germline lookup yields CDR1 SEHNR and CDR2 FQNEAQ (reference sequence). The CDR3 runs to 11 residues. Trimming stripped 5 bases from V and 8 bases from J, with 7 bases between. CDR3 nucleotides: TGTGCCAGCAGCCAGAACGATGAGCAGTTCTTC. It yields the protein CASSQNDEQFF.

There are a few counts of this clonotype. V usage is TRBV20-1 and J usage is TRBJ1-2, with a weak D call TRBD1 (6 bases). Trimming left V 0 bases short and J 5 bases short, with 19 bases between. CDR3 length equals 16 residues. Germline V CDR1 and CDR2: DFQATT, SNEGSKA (reference sequence). In nucleotides, the CDR3 is TGCAGTGCTAGAGATCCTAGGGGGGATGGTTCTTATGGCTACACCTTC. This translates into CSARDPRGDGSYGYTF.

The V and J genes are TRBV7-8 and TRBJ1-2; 7 positions agree with TRBD1. This CDR3 has 14 amino acids. From germline, CDR1 is SGHVS and CDR2 FQNEAQ. V lost 5 bases and J lost 4; bases outside the gene matches: 7. CDR3 in amino acids: CASSRLDRVYGYTF. For the CDR3, the DNA is TGTGCCAGCAGCCGTCTAGACAGGGTCTATGGCTACACCTTC.

This rearrangement joins TRBV6-1 to TRBJ2-7, with 7 positions matching TRBD1. Germline CDR1 MNHNS, CDR2 SASEGT. The CDR3 is 14 residues long. V trimming: 6 bases; J trimming: 2 bases; junction bases outside the gene matches: 7. CDR3 region: CASSQRQGAYEQYF. The DNA for the CDR3 is TGTGCCAGCAGCCAGCGTCAGGGGGCCTACGAGCAGTACTTC.

The chain is built from TRBV7-2 and TRBJ2-1; D call uncertain. Germline V gene lookup returns CDR1 SGHTA and CDR2 FQGNSA. V was trimmed by 3 bases and J by 14 bases, leaving 17 bases between them. The CDR3 totals 13 residues. The CDR3 bases are TGTGCCAGCAGCTTGGGCCGGGCCTCTGTGGAGTTCTTC. It encodes CASSLGRASVEFF. The entire variable domain, with the rest obtained from reference TRBV7-2 and TRBJ2-1, is as follows: GAGVSQSPSNKVTEKGKDVELRCDPISGHTALYWYRQSLGQGLEFLIYFQGNSAPDKSGLPSDRFSAERTGGSVSTLTIQRTQQEDSAVYLCASSLGRASVEFFGPGTRLTVL.

This clonotype came up many times. The chain employs TRBV27 and TRBJ2-2; D remains unclear. The CDR3 spans 13 residues. V was shortened by 5 bases and J by 3 bases, with 7 bases between the two germline ends. Germline CDR1 MNHEY, CDR2 SMNVEV (reference sequence). CDR3 bases: TGTGCCAGCAGTCCCCTCTACACCGGGGAGCTGTTTTTT. It specifies CASSPLYTGELFF.

This clonotype was detected only a few times. The V gene is TRBV5-1, the J gene TRBJ2-1, with a weak D call TRBD2 (5 bases). There are 14 residues in the CDR3. Germline CDR1 reads SGHRS; CDR2 reads YFSETQ. Trimming left V 6 bases short and J 1 base short, with 11 bases between. The CDR3 region has the DNA TGCGCCAGCACACAAGACTATTCCTACAATGAGCAGTTCTTC. Its protein product is CASTQDYSYNEQFF.

This clonotype was detected only a few times. The chain carries TRBV7-6 and TRBJ2-2; TRBD1 aligns across 7 bases. Germline V gives CDR1 SGHVS, CDR2 FNYEAQ. The CDR3 is made up of 16 amino acids. V lost 3 bases and J lost 1; bases outside the gene matches: 5. Here the CDR3 reads CASSFKQGRNTGELFF. The CDR3 DNA reads TGTGCCAGCAGCTTCAAACAGGGGAGGAACACCGGGGAGCTGTTTTTT.